The 29 T cell receptor beta chains below all came from one sample that was sequenced in a study of T cells in Graves' hyperthyroidism and ophthalmopathy. Amplification targeted TCR beta CDR3 regions from RNA transcripts. Initially, a first-round RT-PCR of the TCR CDR3 employed the HTBI primer set. TCRdb re-called the multiplex PCR reads through MiXCR, storing one row per CDR3 protein. The sample has around 360,000 distinct CDR3 sequences; nearly 15% are singletons. The sequenced sample was blood. The receptors come from a woman between 55 and 75 years old with Graves' ophthalmopathy.

This clonotype was picked up many times. This chain uses TRBV2 with TRBJ2-2, with D perhaps TRBD2 (6 bases). The CDR3 extends over 14 amino acids. Germline CDR1 and CDR2: SNHLY and FYNNEI. The V end was cut by 3 bases, the J end by 2 bases, with 7 bases between. CDR3 DNA sequence: TGTGCCAGCAGTGACGGGGGAAACACCGGGGAGCTGTTTTTT. Its translation is CASSDGGNTGELFF.

This clonotype was seen repeatedly, ten times or more. The chain couples TRBV5-1 to TRBJ2-5; TRBD1 aligns across 10 bases. This CDR3 has 14 residues. The ends lost 6 bases at V and 4 bases at J; junction bases unmatched: 6. Germline-derived CDR1 and CDR2 are SGHRS and YFSETQ. The CDR3 reads CASNRDRGLETQYF. In DNA form, the CDR3 reads TGCGCCAGCAACCGAGACAGGGGGCTAGAGACCCAGTACTTC.

This clonotype was counted at least ten times. The chain uses TRBV30 and TRBJ1-5; the D is unclear. The CDR3 is made up of 14 amino acids. Trimming shortened V by 1 base and J by 7 bases, and 14 bases separated the two germline ends. CDR1 GTSNPN and CDR2 SVGIG come from the germline V gene (reference sequence). The CDR3 DNA reads TGTGCCTGGAGTGAGGACCGACCCCAACAGCCCCAGCATTTT. It codes for CAWSEDRPQQPQHF.

As to this clonotype: A much larger clone is a single base away; this may be a read error. V and J are TRBV7-2 and TRBJ2-5; 7 bases align to TRBD2. The CDR3 contains 14 residues. From germline, CDR1 is SGHTA and CDR2 FQGNSA. The V segment lost 1 base and the J segment 5 bases; nucleotides outside the gene matches: 4. The CDR3 here is CASSLVRGGETQYF. The CDR3, as DNA: TGTGCCAGCAGCTTAGTAAGGGGAGGGGAGACCCAGTACTTC. Full variable domain (missing parts from reference TRBV7-2 and TRBJ2-5): GAGVSQSPSNKVTEKGKDVELRCDPISGHTALYWYRQSLGQGLEFLIYFQGNSAPDKSGLPSDRFSAERTGGSVSTLTIQRTQQEDSAVYLCASSLVRGGETQYFGPGTRLLVL.

The chain has TRBV4-1 and TRBJ2-3; 8 bases map to TRBD2. With 0 bases clipped from V and 1 base from J, the junction kept 3 bases outside the gene matches. Germline V gene data show CDR1 as MGHRA and CDR2 as YSYEKL. The CDR3 has 16 residues. The CDR3 loop is CASSQDPAGGTDTQYF. CDR3 coding DNA: TGCGCCAGCAGCCAAGATCCAGCGGGGGGCACAGATACGCAGTATTTT.

This clonotype appeared many times. V and J are TRBV7-6 and TRBJ2-7; the D gene is possibly TRBD2 (6 bases). This CDR3 has 14 residues. Trimming removed 4 bases at V and 2 bases at J, with 12 bases between. Germline V CDR1 and CDR2: SGHVS, FNYEAQ. CDR3 region: CASSSGLQTYEQYF. The CDR3, as DNA: TGTGCCAGCAGCTCGGGACTTCAGACCTACGAGCAGTACTTC.

V and J are TRBV29-1 and TRBJ2-7; perhaps D is TRBD1 or TRBD2 (5 bases each). V was pared by 0 bases and J by 7 bases, with 13 bases between. There are 13 residues in the CDR3. Germline lookup yields CDR1 SQVTM and CDR2 ANQGSEA. CDR3 loop: CSVEDGTTQEQYF. CDR3 nucleotide sequence: TGCAGCGTTGAAGATGGGACCACGCAAGAGCAGTACTTC.

This clonotype has at least ten counts. This chain uses TRBV19 with TRBJ2-2; D tentatively reads TRBD1 or TRBD2 (5 bases each). The CDR3 runs to 14 residues. V was pared by 5 bases and J by 2 bases, with 9 bases between. The germline V gene encodes CDR1 LNHDA and CDR2 SQIVND (reference sequence). CDR3 nucleotide sequence: TGTGCCAGTAGTTGGGACCGCAACACCGGGGAGCTGTTTTTT. It yields the protein CASSWDRNTGELFF.

The rearrangement uses TRBV19 and TRBJ1-5; a possible D gene is TRBD1 (5 bases). V lost 5 bases to trimming and J lost 0 bases, with 14 bases between them. The CDR3 consists of 16 residues. CDR1 and CDR2 (germline): LNHDA, SQIVND (reference sequence). In nucleotides, the CDR3 is TGTGCCAGTAGTCCTACCGGGACCCCTAGCAATCAGCCCCAGCATTTT. Protein sequence: CASSPTGTPSNQPQHF. Full variable domain (outside the CDR3, taken from reference TRBV19 and TRBJ1-5): DGGITQSPKYLFRKEGQNVTLSCEQNLNHDAMYWYRQDPGQGLRLIYYSQIVNDFQKGDIAEGYSVSREKKESFPLTVTSAQKNPTAFYLCASSPTGTPSNQPQHFGDGTRLSIL.

The chain has TRBV11-1 and TRBJ2-1; 7 nucleotides agree with TRBD2. Trimming removed 6 bases from V and 8 bases from J; junction bases left unmatched: 13. The CDR3 runs to 15 residues. CDR1 is SGHAT, CDR2 FQDESV, per germline (reference sequence). CDR3 in amino acids: CASRSVRTRVDEQFF. The CDR3 DNA reads TGTGCCAGCAGGTCAGTCCGGACTAGAGTTGATGAGCAGTTCTTC.

There are many counts of this clonotype. The chain recombines TRBV27 with TRBJ2-3; 8 bases are a match to TRBD2. This CDR3 region has 16 residues. Germline assignment: CDR1 MNHEY and CDR2 SMNVEV (reference sequence). V lost 5 bases to trimming and J lost 0 bases; unmatched junction nucleotides: 7. The CDR3 sequence is CASSSGSRPSTDTQYF. CDR3 in DNA: TGTGCCAGCAGTAGCGGGAGCCGCCCTAGCACAGATACGCAGTATTTT.

This clonotype occurred many times. CDR3 sequence: CASSVGTGEAFF. The CDR3 DNA reads as TGTGCCAGCAGCGTCGGGACGGGTGAAGCTTTCTTT. The genes are TRBV5-6 and TRBJ1-1; tentative D call: TRBD1 (5 bases). CDR3 length equals 12 residues. The V end was cut by 4 bases, the J end by 7 bases, with 11 bases between. The V gene's germline CDR1 is SGHDT and CDR2 YYEEEE.

This clonotype was seen only a few times. This chain links TRBV28 with TRBJ2-1; tentative D call: TRBD2 (6 bases). The CDR3 runs to 16 residues. Germline loops: CDR1 MDHEN, CDR2 SYDVKM. V lost 5 bases to trimming and J lost 6 bases, with 20 bases between them. The DNA of the CDR3 is TGTGCCAGCAGTCAATCGGGACGGGGGTTGAGCAATGAGCAGTTCTTC. Translated: CASSQSGRGLSNEQFF. The complete variable domain, with remaining parts taken from reference TRBV28 and TRBJ2-1, reads DVKVTQSSRYLVKRTGEKVFLECVQDMDHENMFWYRQDPGLGLRLIYFSYDVKMKEKGDIPEGYSVSREKKERFSLILESASTNQTSMYLCASSQSGRGLSNEQFFGPGTRLTVL.

At least ten counts were recorded for this clonotype. The chain links TRBV20-1 to TRBJ2-7; tentative D call: TRBD2 (6 bases). CDR1 DFQATT and CDR2 SNEGSKA come from the germline V gene (reference sequence). V shed 3 bases and J shed 4 bases, with 16 bases lying between them. The CDR3 has 14 residues. In DNA, the CDR3 is TGCAGTGCTAGTGGTCTAGCGAGAGAGTACGAGCAGTACTTC. Its protein is CSASGLAREYEQYF.

This clonotype has at least ten counts. The J gene is TRBJ2-5, the V gene TRBV29-1, with TRBD2 matching 7 bases. The CDR3 loop spans 15 amino acids. The V segment lost 0 bases and the J segment 4 bases; nucleotides outside the gene matches: 8. Germline-derived CDR1 and CDR2 are SQVTM and ANQGSEA. The CDR3 loop reads CSVEEGGRYPETQYF. As DNA, the CDR3 is TGCAGCGTTGAAGAAGGCGGGAGATACCCAGAGACCCAGTACTTC.

The chain recombines TRBV20-1 with TRBJ2-7; 11 bases align to TRBD2. This CDR3 is 15 amino acids long. The germline V gene has CDR1 DFQATT and CDR2 SNEGSKA (reference sequence). V lost 1 base, J lost 6 bases, and 8 bases stayed unmatched. DNA of the CDR3: TGCAGTGCTAGAGGACTAGCGGGAAGGGGGCTCGAGCAGTACTTC. Residues: CSARGLAGRGLEQYF.

This clonotype appeared many times. The V gene is TRBV6-1, the J gene TRBJ1-1; D is unresolved. CDR3 size: 14 residues. CDR1 is MNHNS, CDR2 SASEGT, per germline. Trimming removed 5 bases from V and 5 bases from J, with 15 bases in between. The CDR3 nucleotides are TGTGCCAGCAGTCCACGTCCTGCCTTAACTGAAGCTTTCTTT. Amino acid sequence: CASSPRPALTEAFF.

This chain links TRBV5-8 with TRBJ2-3; TRBD2 is a possible D gene (5 bases). CDR1 is SGHTS, CDR2 YDEGEE, per germline. CDR3 length equals 15 residues. V lost 6 bases and J lost 0, with 14 bases in between. CDR3: CASTLRGGSTDTQYF. DNA of the CDR3: TGTGCCAGCACCCTCCGAGGCGGGAGCACAGATACGCAGTATTTT.

This clonotype turned up a few times. This chain uses TRBV5-1 with TRBJ2-5, with unresolved D. The CDR3 contains 14 residues. The ends were cut back, 0 bases at V and 5 bases at J, with 11 bases in the middle. Looked up from germline, CDR1 is SGHRS and CDR2 is YFSETQ. The CDR3 here is CASSLESGSETQYF. Written as DNA, the CDR3 is TGCGCCAGCAGCTTGGAGTCCGGTTCGGAGACCCAGTACTTC.

This clonotype was picked up many times. J is TRBJ1-1 and V is TRBV12-3 or TRBV12-4; no reliable D call. The CDR3 length is 13 residues. Trimming took 6 bases from V and 3 from J, leaving 11 bases between them. The CDR3 protein is CASRRGSYTEAFF. In DNA form, the CDR3 reads TGTGCCAGCAGAAGAGGAAGCTACACTGAAGCTTTCTTT.

This chain links TRBV24-1 with TRBJ2-7; D call uncertain. The CDR3 contains 11 residues. CDR1 is KGHDR and CDR2 is SFDVKD in the germline V gene. Trimming took off 3 bases at V and 7 bases at J, with 6 bases between the two ends. CDR3 sequence: CATSDQTEQYF. The CDR3, as DNA: TGTGCCACCAGTGATCAGACGGAGCAGTACTTC.

This clonotype was detected ten times or more. V gene TRBV7-6 combines with J gene TRBJ2-1, with TRBD2 as a possible D gene (6 bases). This CDR3 spans 15 amino acids. V was clipped by 3 bases and J by 7 bases, with 16 bases between them. CDR1 is SGHVS, CDR2 FNYEAQ, per germline. This CDR3 reads CASSLGLRGTNEQFF. The CDR3 DNA is TGTGCCAGCAGCTTGGGACTCCGGGGCACGAATGAGCAGTTCTTC.

The sample holds a few counts of this clonotype. This may stem from a read error, because a much larger clone lies one nucleotide away. J is TRBJ2-7 and V is TRBV14, with 7 bases aligning to TRBD1. The junction had 5 bases not matched to a gene; V was cut back by 7 bases and J by 2 bases. Germline CDR1 reads SGHDN; CDR2 reads FVKESK. This CDR3 is 13 amino acids long. The CDR3 sequence is CASNRDRAYEQYF. CDR3 nucleotides: TGTGCCAGCAACCGGGACAGAGCCTACGAGCAGTACTTC.

This rearrangement joins TRBV6-1 to TRBJ2-3, with 9 positions matching TRBD2. The CDR3 extends over 15 amino acids. Germline CDR1 MNHNS, CDR2 SASEGT. The ends lost 2 bases at V and 4 bases at J; junction bases unmatched: 4. The CDR3 sequence: CASSERSGRPDTQYF. CDR3 DNA sequence: TGTGCCAGCAGTGAAAGAAGCGGGAGGCCAGATACGCAGTATTTT.

This clonotype was counted ten times or more. The V call is TRBV11-2, the J call TRBJ2-5; D gene uncertain. V lost 7 bases to trimming and J lost 0 bases, with 9 bases between them. CDR1 and CDR2 from the germline V gene are SGHAT and FQNNGV. The CDR3 has 13 residues. In DNA, the CDR3 is TGTGCCAGCATGGAACAAGACCAAGAGACCCAGTACTTC. The encoded protein is CASMEQDQETQYF. The full variable domain, with the rest looked up from reference TRBV11-2 and TRBJ2-5, is EAGVAQSPRYKIIEKRQSVAFWCNPISGHATLYWYQQILGQGPKLLIQFQNNGVVDDSQLPKDRFSAERLKGVDSTLKIQPAKLEDSAVYLCASMEQDQETQYFGPGTRLLVL.

The genes are TRBV6-1 and TRBJ1-5, with D perhaps TRBD1 (5 bases). Deletions cut 8 bases from V and 3 bases from J, with 11 bases between. CDR3 size: 13 residues. Germline lookup yields CDR1 MNHNS and CDR2 SASEGT. The CDR3 DNA follows: TGTGCCAGCTATGCAGGGATCAATCAGCCCCAGCATTTT. Translating gives CASYAGINQPQHF.

This clonotype was picked up many times. The rearrangement uses TRBV6-1 and TRBJ2-7; 8 nucleotides match TRBD1. The CDR3 is 12 amino acids. CDR1 and CDR2 (germline): MNHNS, SASEGT. Trimming removed 5 bases from V and 4 bases from J; junction bases left unmatched: 1. The CDR3, as DNA: TGTGCCAGCAGTCGGGACAGGTACGAGCAGTACTTC. Amino acid sequence: CASSRDRYEQYF.

This clonotype turned up a few times. CDR3 DNA sequence: TGCAGTGCTAGAGATAGCGGGAGGTCCTACAATGAGCAGTTCTTC. This codes for CSARDSGRSYNEQFF. The rearrangement links TRBV20-1 to TRBJ2-1; 10 positions match TRBD2. V was clipped by 0 bases and J by 1 base; unmatched bases: 0. In germline, CDR1 is DFQATT, CDR2 SNEGSKA (reference sequence). CDR3 size: 15 residues.

This clonotype showed up just a few times. The V call is TRBV5-1, the J call TRBJ1-6, with 7 positions matching TRBD1. This CDR3 comprises 16 residues. The germline gives CDR1 SGHRS, CDR2 YFSETQ. V lost 2 bases to trimming and J lost 0 bases; unmatched junction nucleotides: 2. CDR3 residues: CASSFSGGSYNSPLHF. CDR3 sequence (DNA): TGCGCCAGCAGCTTCTCAGGGGGCTCCTATAATTCACCCCTCCACTTT. The full variable domain, in which reference TRBV5-1 and TRBJ1-6 provide the parts outside the CDR3, is KAGVTQTPRYLIKTRGQQVTLSCSPISGHRSVSWYQQTPGQGLQFLFEYFSETQRNKGNFPGRFSGRQFSNSRSEMNVSTLELGDSALYLCASSFSGGSYNSPLHFGNGTRLTVT.